The 2 T cell receptor beta chains below come from one sample, sequenced in a study of blood T cells in healthy people across ages. For the second PCR, which ran for roughly 7 to 11 cycles, a sample-barcoded 5' primer and a J-beta primer mix were used. One entry per CDR3 protein results from TCRdb running MiXCR on the 5' RACE reads. The profile shows hundreds of thousands of distinct CDR3 sequences, about 50% of them singletons. The specimen was blood. The receptors were sampled from a woman at least 80 years old in good health.

This clonotype was detected many times. The genes are TRBV7-2 and TRBJ2-3; possibly TRBD1 for D (5 bases). Between the trimmed V and J ends, which lost 1 base and 7 bases, there was a span of 15 bases. Germline V CDR1 and CDR2: SGHTA, FQGNSA. This CDR3 is built from 15 residues. The CDR3 region has the DNA TGTGCCAGCAGCTTAGGTTTGGCAGGGTCCTATACGCAGTATTTT. Protein product: CASSLGLAGSYTQYF.

In this sample, this clonotype turned up a few times. A much bigger clone sits one base away, suggesting this may be a read error. The chain combines TRBV20-1 with TRBJ1-6; tentatively, D is TRBD1 (6 bases). V gave up 6 bases and J gave up 6 bases, with 18 bases separating them. CDR3 size: 15 residues. The germline V gene has CDR1 DFQATT and CDR2 SNEGSKA (reference sequence). In DNA form, the CDR3 reads TGCAGTGCCAGCCCGGACAGCCTCACTAATTCACCCCTCCACTTT. It specifies CSASPDSLTNSPLHF.